One and the same sample provided the 9 T cell receptor beta chains below, sequenced in a study of T cell responses to AZD1222 COVID-19 vaccine. Clones were read by immunoSEQ multiplex PCR, and TCRdb kept only the in-frame ones, dropping some. The profile covers approximately 110,000 clones, with more than 85% appearing a single time and approximately 9.3% taken by the ten largest. The sequencing used peripheral blood, collected on day 0 of AZD1222 vaccination. The receptors here all came from an adult in good health.

Regarding this clone: At one end, the junction sequence differs from germline, possibly due to a read error. The chain links TRBV19 to TRBJ2-7, with 9 nucleotides matching TRBD1. CDR1 is LNHDA, CDR2 SQIVND, per germline (reference sequence). The CDR3 extends over 14 amino acids. The CDR3 DNA reads TGTGCCTGTAGTTCCCGGGACAGGGACTACGAGCAGTACTTC. This encodes CACSSRDRDYEQYF.

J is TRBJ1-1 and V is TRBV9, with 7 bases that match TRBD1. V trimming: 4 bases; J trimming: 4 bases; junction bases outside the gene matches: 4. Per germline, CDR1 SGDLS and CDR2 YYNGEE. The CDR3 consists of 13 residues. CDR3 coding DNA: TGTGCCAGCAGCCTGGAGGGGGCCACTGAAGCTTTCTTT. It specifies CASSLEGATEAFF.

This clone appeared a few times. The rearrangement links TRBV14 to TRBJ2-7, with 11 bases lining up with TRBD1. Trimming at V came to 6 bases and at J to 2 bases, leaving 6 bases not matched to a gene. This CDR3 has 15 amino acids. The germline V gene has CDR1 SGHDN and CDR2 FVKESK. This chain's CDR3 is CASRRTGGLTYEQYF. CDR3 DNA: TGTGCCAGCAGGCGGACAGGGGGCTTAACCTACGAGCAGTACTTC.

As DNA, the CDR3 is TGTGCCAGCAGCTTACTGGGCGAGGGAGGTGAAGCTTTCTTT. Protein sequence: CASSLLGEGGEAFF. This sequence joins TRBV7-6 and TRBJ1-1; D unclear. The V gene's germline CDR1 is SGHVS and CDR2 FNYEAQ. The V gene lost 2 bases and the J gene lost 7 bases, with 14 bases spanning the gap. The CDR3 extends over 14 amino acids.

V usage is TRBV28 and J usage is TRBJ1-2; 7 positions match TRBD1. The CDR3 spans 15 residues. Germline values: CDR1 MDHEN, CDR2 SYDVKM. Germline trimming cut 4 bases from V and 1 base from J; bases unmatched to any gene: 6. The CDR3 DNA sequence: TGTGCCAGCAGTTCACCAGGGGGAGGTAACTATGGCTACACCTTC. This gives the protein CASSSPGGGNYGYTF.

The V and J genes are TRBV4-1 and TRBJ1-5; TRBD1 agrees at 7 bases. After removal of 3 bases from V and 4 bases from J, the junction contained 9 bases not matched to a gene. The CDR3 has 16 amino acids. Germline CDR1 and CDR2: MGHRA and YSYEKL. CDR3 nucleotide sequence: TGCGCCAGCAGCCACCCCGAGGACAGGAAAAATCAGCCCCAGCATTTT. This sequence encodes CASSHPEDRKNQPQHF.

As for this clone: The germline gene is not matched at one end of the junction; a read error may be the cause. V gene TRBV6-6 combines with J gene TRBJ2-7, with D possibly being TRBD1 (5 bases). CDR1 is MNHNY, CDR2 SVGAGI, per germline (reference sequence). This CDR3 is 16 amino acids long. The CDR3 DNA follows: TGTGCCAGCAAAAACCAACAGGACGCCCCCTCCCACGAGCAGTACTTC. Encoded protein: CASKNQQDAPSHEQYF.

The gene calls are TRBV7-2 and TRBJ1-3; D is possibly TRBD1 (5 bases). Germline-derived CDR1 and CDR2 are SGHTA and FQGNSA. The CDR3 is 15 residues long. The V and J ends lost 0 bases and 1 base respectively, with 7 bases between them. The CDR3 spells CASSLATASGNTIYF. In nucleotides, the CDR3 is TGTGCCAGCAGCTTAGCGACAGCATCTGGAAACACCATATATTTT.

The chain joins TRBV30 to TRBJ1-1; TRBD1 matches at 9 bases. V dropped 4 bases and J dropped 0; count of bases not matched to a gene: 6. CDR3 length: 15 amino acids. Per germline, CDR1 GTSNPN and CDR2 SVGIG (reference sequence). The CDR3 reads CAWNHRGLMNTEAFF. The DNA of the CDR3 is TGTGCCTGGAACCACAGGGGGCTGATGAACACTGAAGCTTTCTTT.